Reported below is one T cell receptor beta chain. This entry belongs to a study of blood T cell repertoires in COVID-19. Study-level background: Acute and convalescent COVID-19 specimens originated in the United States, Italy and Spain. The analysed material was cDNA or gDNA that came from T cells, B-cell-depleted T cells, or PBMCs.

The CDR3 extends over 15 amino acids. Germline V CDR1 and CDR2: WSHSY, SAAADI. The ends were cut back, 6 bases at V and 3 bases at J, with 18 bases in the middle. In the authors' methods: Amplification from reference gene primers served as the basis for estimated nucleated cell counts. The data were produced by immunoSEQ multiplex PCR, yet TCRdb's version contains in-frame clones alone and is incomplete. V, J and clone size are those of that table, while D and trimming were read from the DNA. The sample consists of about 160,000 clones, roughly 81% of them appearing once. Patients at the Seattle site were enrolled during active infection and followed longitudinally.

The origin of this receptor is a woman aged 55-69 years with COVID-19, enrolled during active disease. V usage is TRBV10-2 and J usage is TRBJ2-7, with TRBD1 as a possible D gene (5 bases). Input material: peripheral blood. CDR3 nucleotide sequence: TGCGCCAGCAGCCTTCTGGGGCGGTTCGACTACGAGCAGTACTTC. Encoded protein: CASSLLGRFDYEQYF.